The 27 T cell receptor beta chains presented below share a single source sample, sequenced in a study of shared clonotypes between healthy human individuals. The protocol was immunoSEQ multiplex PCR, while the TCRdb copy is restricted to in-frame clones and leaves out a portion. The table has about 1.5 million clones, approximately 98% seen once. Sequencing was done on a sample of naive CD4+ T cells sorted from blood. Subset specified: CD45RA+ positively selected. The receptors shown here come from a young man in good health.

This sequence joins TRBV19 and TRBJ2-1; possible D gene TRBD1, 6 bases. V gave up 3 bases and J gave up 0 bases, with 9 bases separating them. This CDR3 contains 15 residues. Germline V gene sequence: CDR1 LNHDA, CDR2 SQIVND (reference sequence). CDR3 nucleotide sequence: TGTGCCAGTAGTATCCAGGGGCCCTCCTACAATGAGCAGTTCTTC. It translates to CASSIQGPSYNEQFF. Together with reference TRBV19 and TRBJ2-1, the CDR3 gives the full variable domain: DGGITQSPKYLFRKEGQNVTLSCEQNLNHDAMYWYRQDPGQGLRLIYYSQIVNDFQKGDIAEGYSVSREKKESFPLTVTSAQKNPTAFYLCASSIQGPSYNEQFFGPGTRLTVL.

This chain uses TRBV11-3 with TRBJ2-2; 8 positions agree with TRBD1. Per the germline V gene, CDR1 is SGHNT and CDR2 is YENEEA. The CDR3 has 15 amino acids. J lost 3 bases, V lost 4 bases, and 4 bases had no gene match. DNA of the CDR3: TGTGCCAGCAGCTGGACAGGGTTTGACACCGGGGAGCTGTTTTTT. This encodes CASSWTGFDTGELFF.

The chain employs TRBV7-2 and TRBJ2-7; weak D call: TRBD2 (7 bases). This CDR3 comprises 16 residues. The germline V gene encodes CDR1 SGHTA and CDR2 FQGNSA. The V end was cut by 6 bases, the J end by 5 bases, with 23 bases between. CDR3: CASRNWGRENGDEQYF. The DNA of the CDR3 is TGTGCCAGCAGGAATTGGGGGCGGGAGAACGGGGACGAGCAGTACTTC.

The chain recombines TRBV2 with TRBJ2-7, with D possibly TRBD2 on 5 matching bases. Germline assignment: CDR1 SNHLY and CDR2 FYNNEI. This CDR3 is built from 14 residues. V gave up 6 bases and J gave up 3 bases, with 15 bases separating them. The chain's CDR3 is CASRLERLSYEQYF. The CDR3 DNA reads TGTGCCAGCAGGCTAGAGCGGTTGAGCTACGAGCAGTACTTC.

The chain employs TRBV18 and TRBJ2-4; D ambiguous. V was shortened by 0 bases and J by 7 bases, with 7 bases between the two germline ends. The CDR3 length is 13 residues. The germline V gene encodes CDR1 KGHSH and CDR2 LQKENI. The CDR3 DNA reads TGTGCCAGCTCACCACCGGAAGAGAACATTCAGTACTTC. This gives the protein CASSPPEENIQYF.

This CDR3 reads CASSVQGSGTEAFF. The CDR3 nucleotides read TGCGCCAGCAGCGTGCAGGGCAGTGGCACTGAAGCTTTCTTT. The chain joins TRBV5-1 to TRBJ1-1; maybe TRBD1 (5 bases). The CDR3 spans 14 residues. Trimming took 4 bases from V and 4 from J, leaving 14 bases between them. CDR1 is SGHRS and CDR2 is YFSETQ in the germline V gene.

Regarding this clone: Different DNA sequences within this sample yield the same CDR3. The chain recombines TRBV19 with TRBJ2-7, with a possible D match to TRBD2 (6 bases). The CDR3 has 12 residues. The V end was cut by 4 bases, the J end by 4 bases, with 8 bases between. CDR1 LNHDA and CDR2 SQIVND come from the germline V gene (reference sequence). The DNA of the CDR3 is TGTGCCAGTAGTAGCGGGAATTACGAGCAGTACTTC. Its translation is CASSSGNYEQYF.

The rearrangement links TRBV5-1 to TRBJ2-1; possible D gene TRBD1, 6 bases. V was trimmed by 1 base and J by 8 bases, leaving 13 bases between them. Germline lookup yields CDR1 SGHRS and CDR2 YFSETQ. This CDR3 contains 14 residues. CDR3 bases: TGCGCCAGCAGCTTGCGTACAGGGATGGATGAGCAGTTCTTC. This encodes CASSLRTGMDEQFF.

The chain is built from TRBV2 and TRBJ2-1; 10 nucleotides agree with TRBD1. The germline gives CDR1 SNHLY, CDR2 FYNNEI. The CDR3 is 12 amino acids. The V gene end was trimmed by 8 bases and the J gene end by 7 bases; junction bases not matched to a gene: 2. CDR3 sequence reads: CASPDRGNEQFF. DNA for the CDR3: TGTGCCAGCCCGGACAGGGGGAATGAGCAGTTCTTC.

On this clone: The identical CDR3 is also encoded by other nucleotide sequences in the sample. The chain joins TRBV9 to TRBJ2-3, with unresolved D. The CDR3 length is 13 residues. Germline loops: CDR1 SGDLS, CDR2 YYNGEE. V was shortened by 2 bases and J by 1 base, with 5 bases between the two germline ends. The CDR3 protein is CASSVQGTDTQYF. The DNA for the CDR3 is TGTGCCAGCAGCGTTCAGGGCACAGATACGCAGTATTTT. Full variable domain (rest looked up from reference TRBV9 and TRBJ2-3): DSGVTQTPKHLITATGQRVTLRCSPRSGDLSVYWYQQSLDQGLQFLIQYYNGEERAKGNILERFSAQQFPDLHSELNLSSLELGDSALYFCASSVQGTDTQYFGPGTRLTVL.

V is TRBV10-1 and J is TRBJ2-2, with D maybe TRBD2 (5 bases). CDR1 and CDR2 from the germline V gene are WNHNN and SYGVQD (reference sequence). The germline V and J ends were trimmed by 0 bases and 3 bases, with 8 bases remaining between them. This CDR3 has 15 amino acids. The CDR3 reads CASSESKRDTGELFF. In nucleotides, the CDR3 is TGCGCCAGCAGTGAGTCGAAGAGGGACACCGGGGAGCTGTTTTTT.

In regard to this clone: The sample has other DNA sequences that encode this CDR3 too. The rearrangement joins TRBV7-2 to TRBJ2-5; D possibly corresponds to TRBD1 (5 bases). CDR1 and CDR2 (germline): SGHTA, FQGNSA. CDR3 length: 13 amino acids. Trimming took off 5 bases at V and 3 bases at J, with 10 bases between the two ends. CDR3 nucleotides: TGTGCCAGCAGCCGAGGCAGGGAAGAGACCCAGTACTTC. It yields the protein CASSRGREETQYF.

The gene calls are TRBV4-1 and TRBJ2-1, with D possibly being TRBD1 or TRBD2 (5 bases each). V lost 1 base, J lost 8 bases, and 12 bases lay in between. This CDR3 is 14 amino acids long. From germline, CDR1 is MGHRA and CDR2 YSYEKL. The CDR3 region is CASSQVSRDHEQFF. The DNA for the CDR3 is TGCGCCAGCAGCCAAGTGTCCAGGGACCATGAGCAGTTCTTC.

This sequence joins TRBV5-4 and TRBJ1-3; D is undetermined. The CDR3 consists of 14 residues. The germline gives CDR1 SGHNT, CDR2 YYREEE (reference sequence). V gave up 1 base and J gave up 0 bases, with 5 bases separating them. CDR3 nucleotides: TGTGCCAGCAGCTTGCGAAGCTCTGGAAACACCATATATTTT. Translation: CASSLRSSGNTIYF. The variable domain in full, completed from reference TRBV5-4 and TRBJ1-3, reads ETGVTQSPTHLIKTRGQQVTLRCSSQSGHNTVSWYQQALGQGPQFIFQYYREEENGRGNFPPRFSGLQFPNYSSELNVNALELDDSALYLCASSLRSSGNTIYFGEGSWLTVV.

The J gene is TRBJ2-2, the V gene TRBV7-3; D is unclear. Trimming stripped 5 bases from V and 0 bases from J, with 4 bases between. Germline V gene lookup returns CDR1 SGHTA and CDR2 FQGTGA. The CDR3 consists of 13 residues. CDR3 nucleotide sequence: TGTGCCAGCAGCGGAACGAACACCGGGGAGCTGTTTTTT. Protein sequence: CASSGTNTGELFF.

V gene TRBV7-9 combines with J gene TRBJ2-7; perhaps TRBD2 as D (5 bases). V was cut by 5 bases and J by 4 bases, with 18 bases left in between. The CDR3 has 15 amino acids. The germline gives CDR1 SEHNR, CDR2 FQNEAQ (reference sequence). The CDR3 sequence: CASSLTIGRSYEQYF. In DNA, the CDR3 is TGTGCCAGCAGCCTGACTATCGGTCGCTCGTACGAGCAGTACTTC.

The chain is built from TRBV5-4 and TRBJ1-2; D remains unclear. In germline, CDR1 is SGHNT, CDR2 YYREEE (reference sequence). There are 14 residues in the CDR3. Trimming removed 1 base from V and 2 bases from J, with 9 bases in between. The CDR3 sequence is CASSLPDMNYGYTF. Written as DNA, the CDR3 is TGTGCCAGCAGCTTGCCTGATATGAACTATGGCTACACCTTC.

This clone has only one observation. This rearrangement joins TRBV5-1 to TRBJ2-1; D possibly corresponds to TRBD1 (6 bases). This CDR3 has 16 residues. Germline values: CDR1 SGHRS, CDR2 YFSETQ. The V and J ends lost 3 bases and 8 bases respectively, with 21 bases between them. The CDR3, as DNA: TGCGCCAGCAGCTCTACCGACAGGAACCTCCACGATGAGCAGTTCTTC. Its translation is CASSSTDRNLHDEQFF. The variable domain in full, completed from reference TRBV5-1 and TRBJ2-1, reads KAGVTQTPRYLIKTRGQQVTLSCSPISGHRSVSWYQQTPGQGLQFLFEYFSETQRNKGNFPGRFSGRQFSNSRSEMNVSTLELGDSALYLCASSSTDRNLHDEQFFGPGTRLTVL.

CDR3 DNA sequence: TGTGCCAGCAGCTTAGGGGCGGAGACCTACGAGCAGTACTTC. This codes for CASSLGAETYEQYF. This chain links TRBV7-6 with TRBJ2-7; D is ambiguous. Trimming shortened V by 1 base and J by 2 bases, and 9 bases separated the two germline ends. CDR3 length equals 14 residues. The V gene's germline CDR1 is SGHVS and CDR2 FNYEAQ.

V gene TRBV28 combines with J gene TRBJ2-7, with D possibly called TRBD1 or TRBD2 (5 bases each). V dropped 3 bases and J dropped 7 bases, with 7 bases sitting between them. The CDR3 contains 11 residues. Germline CDR1 and CDR2: MDHEN and SYDVKM. The CDR3 protein is CASSFWGEQYF. The CDR3 DNA sequence: TGTGCCAGCAGTTTCTGGGGGGAGCAGTACTTC. Full variable domain (outside the CDR3, taken from reference TRBV28 and TRBJ2-7): DVKVTQSSRYLVKRTGEKVFLECVQDMDHENMFWYRQDPGLGLRLIYFSYDVKMKEKGDIPEGYSVSREKKERFSLILESASTNQTSMYLCASSFWGEQYFGPGTRLTVT.

This clone was observed once. Additional DNA sequences in this sample encode the identical CDR3. The chain carries TRBV5-1 and TRBJ2-7; 10 bases align to TRBD1. Losses at the gene ends were 3 bases for V and 3 bases for J; bases not matched to a gene: 3. Germline V lookup: CDR1 SGHRS, CDR2 YFSETQ. The CDR3 runs to 14 residues. The CDR3 reads CASSSGTGVYEQYF. The CDR3 nucleotides read TGCGCCAGCAGCTCCGGGACAGGGGTCTACGAGCAGTACTTC.

The chain has TRBV28 and TRBJ1-1; no clear D. Germline values: CDR1 MDHEN, CDR2 SYDVKM. The CDR3 sequence is 15 residues long. The V end was cut by 6 bases, the J end by 6 bases, with 20 bases between. This chain's CDR3 is CASSRDTVSEAEAFF. In DNA form, the CDR3 reads TGTGCCAGCAGCCGTGACACCGTATCAGAAGCTGAAGCTTTCTTT.

The chain carries TRBV18 and TRBJ2-7, with 8 bases identical to TRBD2. The germline V gene has CDR1 KGHSH and CDR2 LQKENI. The CDR3 extends over 16 amino acids. J lost 6 bases, V lost 6 bases, and 16 bases had no gene match. Here the CDR3 DNA reads TGTGCCAGCTCCCAACTTTTAGCGGGAATAGGAGCCGAGCAGTACTTC. Translation gives CASSQLLAGIGAEQYF.

The chain joins TRBV6-6 to TRBJ2-7, with D possibly being TRBD1 (6 bases). V was trimmed by 4 bases and J by 3 bases, leaving 13 bases between them. Germline V gene lookup returns CDR1 MNHNY and CDR2 SVGAGI (reference sequence). The CDR3 extends over 14 amino acids. CDR3 bases: TGTGCCAGCAGTTTGTCAGGGGATTACTACGAGCAGTACTTC. It translates to CASSLSGDYYEQYF.

The chain uses TRBV4-1 and TRBJ2-7; a possible D gene is TRBD2 (6 bases). The CDR3 extends over 15 amino acids. Deletions cut 2 bases from V and 0 bases from J, with 11 bases between. Germline values: CDR1 MGHRA, CDR2 YSYEKL. This chain's CDR3 is CASSQIPGLSYEQYF. The CDR3 DNA reads as TGCGCCAGCAGCCAAATTCCGGGACTCTCCTACGAGCAGTACTTC.

This chain uses TRBV7-2 with TRBJ2-3, with D unresolved. The length of the CDR3 is 14 residues. V lost 5 bases to trimming and J lost 0 bases, with 9 bases between them. From germline, CDR1 is SGHTA and CDR2 FQGNSA. The CDR3 region has the DNA TGTGCCAGCAGCAAAACCCCTAGCACAGATACGCAGTATTTT. Protein product: CASSKTPSTDTQYF.

The chain carries TRBV5-1 and TRBJ2-7, with 7 bases lining up with TRBD1. The CDR3 runs to 14 residues. CDR1 is SGHRS, CDR2 YFSETQ, per germline. The junction had 3 bases not matched to a gene; V was cut back by 1 base and J by 2 bases. The CDR3 DNA reads as TGCGCCAGCAGCTTGAAGGGACAGACCTACGAGCAGTACTTC. Translation: CASSLKGQTYEQYF.